One and the same sample provided the 21 T cell receptor beta chains below, sequenced in a study of regulatory dendritic cells for organ transplantation. Sorted subsets were CFSE-labeled and cultured approximately 5 days with allogeneic dendritic cells. Clones were sequenced by immunoSEQ multiplex PCR, and TCRdb holds only the in-frame ones, with some missing. Here the sample spans about 20,000 clones, approximately 83% being singletons. No antigen has been assigned to these receptors. Sequencing was done on a sample of naive CD4+ T cells from blood cultured with regulatory dendritic cells. Subset of the sample: CD45RA+ naive T cells. All receptors come from a human donor in good health.

The chain is built from TRBV30 and TRBJ2-3; D gene uncertain. The germline V and J ends were trimmed by 1 base and 5 bases, with 7 bases remaining between them. Germline loops: CDR1 GTSNPN, CDR2 SVGIG (reference sequence). This CDR3 is 12 amino acids long. CDR3 loop: CAWSATGDTQYF. CDR3 bases: TGTGCCTGGAGTGCGACCGGAGATACGCAGTATTTT.

The chain is built from TRBV29-1 and TRBJ1-1; 12 bases line up with TRBD1. J gave up 5 bases and V 7 bases, and 2 bases lay outside the gene matches. The germline V gene has CDR1 SQVTM and CDR2 ANQGSEA. The CDR3 loop spans 12 amino acids. The CDR3 is CSGDRGRTEAFF. In DNA form, the CDR3 reads TGCAGCGGGGACAGGGGGCGGACTGAAGCTTTCTTT.

This chain links TRBV5-1 with TRBJ1-3; D is uncertain. V gave up 2 bases and J gave up 3 bases, with 9 bases separating them. The CDR3 has 14 residues. Germline CDR1 and CDR2: SGHRS and YFSETQ. DNA of the CDR3: TGCGCCAGCAGCTTCTCAGAGTTTGGAAACACCATATATTTT. Protein: CASSFSEFGNTIYF. Combining the CDR3 with reference TRBV5-1 and TRBJ1-3 gives the whole variable domain KAGVTQTPRYLIKTRGQQVTLSCSPISGHRSVSWYQQTPGQGLQFLFEYFSETQRNKGNFPGRFSGRQFSNSRSEMNVSTLELGDSALYLCASSFSEFGNTIYFGEGSWLTVV.

The chain links TRBV18 to TRBJ1-1; possibly TRBD1 for D (5 bases). Germline V lookup: CDR1 KGHSH, CDR2 LQKENI. The V gene lost 1 base and the J gene lost 3 bases, with 12 bases spanning the gap. This CDR3 contains 15 residues. Here the CDR3 reads CASSPRPGSHTEAFF. DNA of the CDR3: TGTGCCAGCTCACCACGGCCAGGGTCACACACTGAAGCTTTCTTT. The whole variable domain, remainder taken from reference TRBV18 and TRBJ1-1, is NAGVMQNPRHLVRRRGQEARLRCSPMKGHSHVYWYRQLPEEGLKFMVYLQKENIIDESGMPKERFSAEFPKEGPSILRIQQVVRGDSAAYFCASSPRPGSHTEAFFGQGTRLTVV.

V is TRBV30 and J is TRBJ1-3; D remains unclear. Per germline, CDR1 GTSNPN and CDR2 SVGIG (reference sequence). The CDR3 covers 14 residues. The V and J ends lost 5 bases and 0 bases respectively, with 11 bases between them. CDR3 sequence (DNA): TGTGCCTGGGGCTTCGTCAGCTCTGGAAACACCATATATTTT. Translated, it gives CAWGFVSSGNTIYF.

V gene TRBV28 combines with J gene TRBJ1-2, with unresolved D. The CDR3 totals 13 residues. Germline CDR1 MDHEN, CDR2 SYDVKM. Trimming stripped 8 bases from V and 3 bases from J, with 13 bases between. CDR3 protein: CASLSGVYYGYTF. CDR3 bases: TGTGCCAGCCTCTCTGGGGTGTACTATGGCTACACCTTC.

The rearrangement uses TRBV5-5 and TRBJ2-7; TRBD1 matches at 9 bases. The ends lost 4 bases at V and 2 bases at J; junction bases unmatched: 7. Germline V gives CDR1 SGHKS, CDR2 YYEKEE (reference sequence). The CDR3 sequence is 15 residues long. CDR3 sequence (DNA): TGTGCCAGCAGCCGTGGGGGGACAGGGCCCTACGAGCAGTACTTC. This translates into CASSRGGTGPYEQYF.

V is TRBV19 and J is TRBJ1-2; D gene unclear. V shed 6 bases and J shed 2 bases, with 13 bases lying between them. Per germline, CDR1 LNHDA and CDR2 SQIVND (reference sequence). The CDR3 sequence is 14 residues long. The CDR3 region has the DNA TGTGCCAGTAGCAGTGGAGCGGACAACTATGGCTACACCTTC. Translating gives CASSSGADNYGYTF.

The V and J genes are TRBV6-5 and TRBJ2-7, with 7 bases that match TRBD1. This CDR3 comprises 12 residues. Germline assignment: CDR1 MNHEY and CDR2 SVGAGI. With V trimmed by 7 bases and J by 5 bases, 5 bases remained unmatched. The CDR3 sequence: CASKQGSNEQYF. CDR3 DNA sequence: TGTGCCAGCAAACAGGGGTCCAACGAGCAGTACTTC.

This chain uses TRBV7-2 with TRBJ2-7; no definite D call. V shed 5 bases and J shed 2 bases, with 7 bases lying between them. This CDR3 region has 12 residues. Germline V gives CDR1 SGHTA, CDR2 FQGNSA. This CDR3 reads CASSPATYEQYF. The CDR3 DNA reads as TGTGCCAGCAGCCCCGCTACCTACGAGCAGTACTTC.

The rearrangement joins TRBV6-5 to TRBJ2-7; no firm D call. The CDR3 extends over 14 amino acids. V gave up 6 bases and J gave up 5 bases, with 17 bases separating them. Germline-derived CDR1 and CDR2 are MNHEY and SVGAGI. The CDR3 DNA is TGTGCCAGCAGCCGCGGACGGTTAAGGAACGAGCAGTACTTC. Translation: CASSRGRLRNEQYF.

This chain uses TRBV6-6 with TRBJ1-6, with TRBD1 identical over 8 bases. V lost 2 bases and J lost 10; bases outside the gene matches: 7. The germline CDR1 and CDR2 sequences are MNHNY and SVGAGI (reference sequence). The CDR3 covers 15 residues. The CDR3 region has the DNA TGTGCCAGCAGTTACCGGGGACAGGAGAACTCACCCCTCCACTTT. This sequence encodes CASSYRGQENSPLHF.

This clone was counted once. The chain has TRBV7-3 and TRBJ2-7, with D perhaps matching TRBD1 or TRBD2 (6 bases each). The CDR3 has 16 amino acids. Germline lookup yields CDR1 SGHTA and CDR2 FQGTGA. Trimming pared 1 base from V and 5 bases from J, leaving 18 bases between. The CDR3 is CASSLIGGTKSHEQYF. The CDR3 coding sequence is TGTGCCAGCAGCTTAATTGGGGGGACAAAATCCCACGAGCAGTACTTC.

The chain combines TRBV5-1 with TRBJ2-7; 10 bases match TRBD1. Germline V gives CDR1 SGHRS, CDR2 YFSETQ. The CDR3 runs 16 residues. Trimming took 4 bases from V and 3 from J; bases not matched to a gene: 10. The CDR3 spells CASSKGGTGESYEQYF. The CDR3 DNA is TGCGCCAGCAGCAAGGGGGGGACAGGGGAAAGCTACGAGCAGTACTTC.

The gene calls are TRBV4-3 and TRBJ1-2; 7 bases are shared with TRBD1. V was pared by 3 bases and J by 9 bases, with 22 bases of the junction left unmatched. The CDR3 is made up of 18 amino acids. Germline loops: CDR1 LGHNA, CDR2 YSLEER. The CDR3 loop reads CASSQGKGGLIGGRCYTF. The CDR3 DNA is TGCGCCAGCAGCCAGGGAAAAGGGGGTTTGATAGGGGGCCGTTGCTACACCTTC.

This clone was counted only a few times. The J gene is TRBJ2-7, the V gene TRBV6-6, with 7 bases matching TRBD1. The CDR3 length is 15 residues. The V segment lost 6 bases and the J segment 4 bases; nucleotides outside the gene matches: 12. Germline V lookup: CDR1 MNHNY, CDR2 SVGAGI (reference sequence). CDR3 residues: CASRPTGATQYEQYF. CDR3 sequence (DNA): TGTGCCAGCAGACCCACAGGGGCAACCCAGTACGAGCAGTACTTC.

V gene TRBV6-5 combines with J gene TRBJ2-1; perhaps TRBD1 as D (6 bases). This CDR3 has 13 amino acids. The germline CDR1 and CDR2 sequences are MNHEY and SVGAGI. Trimming pared 8 bases from V and 5 bases from J, leaving 13 bases between. The CDR3 sequence is CASGRTANNEQFF. The CDR3 DNA is TGTGCCAGCGGACGGACAGCCAACAATGAGCAGTTCTTC.

The chain carries TRBV9 and TRBJ2-2, with D possibly TRBD2 on 5 matching bases. V was shortened by 3 bases and J by 3 bases, with 9 bases between the two germline ends. In germline, CDR1 is SGDLS, CDR2 YYNGEE. This CDR3 has 14 amino acids. The CDR3 DNA reads TGTGCCAGCAGCGCCGGGGTAGACACCGGGGAGCTGTTTTTT. It yields the protein CASSAGVDTGELFF.

The V and J genes are TRBV6-5 and TRBJ1-5; D uncertain. V lost 7 bases to trimming and J lost 6 bases, with 13 bases between them. This CDR3 comprises 13 residues. Per germline, CDR1 MNHEY and CDR2 SVGAGI. Here the CDR3 reads CASTRTSGQPQHF. The DNA for the CDR3 is TGTGCCAGCACCCGAACGAGTGGTCAGCCCCAGCATTTT.

This chain links TRBV6-5 with TRBJ2-3; D unclear. This CDR3 comprises 12 residues. Trimming left V 6 bases short and J 4 bases short, with 8 bases between. The germline V gene encodes CDR1 MNHEY and CDR2 SVGAGI. The DNA of the CDR3 is TGTGCCAGCAGCCCTCCCGCAGATACGCAGTATTTT. Its translation is CASSPPADTQYF.

This clone was observed a handful of times. The chain uses TRBV7-8 and TRBJ1-1, with D possibly TRBD1 on 6 matching bases. Germline V gives CDR1 SGHVS, CDR2 FQNEAQ. This CDR3 spans 13 amino acids. V shed 3 bases and J shed 3 bases, with 8 bases lying between them. For the CDR3, the DNA is TGTGCCAGCAGCTTTGCAGGGGACACTGAAGCTTTCTTT. Its translation is CASSFAGDTEAFF.